This T cell receptor (beta chain) emerged from a study of PD-L1 blockade in urothelial cancer. Clones were read by immunoSEQ multiplex PCR, and TCRdb kept only the in-frame ones, dropping some. This sample has 30,000 to 50,000 clones; roughly 89% occur once, and the top ten carry about 1.9%. V trimming: 4 bases; J trimming: 0 bases; junction bases outside the gene matches: 5. The V gene's germline CDR1 is LGHNA and CDR2 YSLEER. The CDR3 consists of 16 residues. This receptor was identified in a man aged 55 to 70 with urothelial cancer. The input for sequencing was PBMCs, taken around atezolizumab (anti-PD-L1) treatment. V is TRBV4-3 and J is TRBJ2-3; 9 nucleotides match TRBD2. The CDR3 spells CASSLLAGTSTDTQYF. As DNA, the CDR3 is TGCGCCAGCAGCCTTCTAGCGGGGACTAGCACAGATACGCAGTATTTT.